The clone carrying this T cell receptor beta chain was seen ten or more times. Its antigen is unidentified. The data originate from a study of metastatic and nonmetastatic thyroid tumors. Study-level background: Where malignant and benign thyroid patients were concerned, repertoires were compared across blood and tumor or nodule tissue.

Each patient came to thyroid surgery without any prior treatment (of any kind). Study-level findings and limits: In both blood and tumor samples, TCR beta diversity was reported significantly higher for malignant than benign nodules.

With MiXCR, TCRdb called clones anew from the PCR reads. Here the sample spans almost 25,000 clones, roughly 13% being singletons. Input material: blood. This receptor was identified in a female donor with papillary thyroid cancer or a benign thyroid nodule (not recorded which). Some clones in this sample may be carry-over from other donors' samples.

CDR3 bases: TGTGCCAGCAGCTTGGCCGGGACAGGACACTATGGCTACACCTTC. This sequence encodes CASSLAGTGHYGYTF. The J gene is TRBJ1-2, the V gene TRBV5-5; 8 nucleotides match TRBD1. The J segment lost 3 bases and the V segment lost 0 bases, leaving 4 bases of the junction unmatched. Germline CDR1 SGHKS, CDR2 YYEKEE (reference sequence). The CDR3 loop spans 15 amino acids. Based on the CDR3 plus reference TRBV5-5 and TRBJ1-2, the full variable domain is DAGVTQSPTHLIKTRGQQVTLRCSPISGHKSVSWYQQVLGQGPQFIFQYYEKEERGRGNFPDRFSARQFPNYSSELNVNALLLGDSALYLCASSLAGTGHYGYTFGSGTRLTVV.